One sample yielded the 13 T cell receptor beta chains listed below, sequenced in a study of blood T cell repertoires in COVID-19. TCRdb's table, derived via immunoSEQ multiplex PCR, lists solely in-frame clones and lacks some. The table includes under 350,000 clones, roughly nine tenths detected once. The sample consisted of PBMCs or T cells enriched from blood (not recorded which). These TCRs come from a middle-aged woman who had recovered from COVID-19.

This CDR3 is CASSLELAGADEQFF. CDR3 coding DNA: TGTGCCAGCAGCTTGGAGCTAGCGGGGGCGGATGAGCAGTTCTTC. The chain carries TRBV5-4 and TRBJ2-1; TRBD2 agrees at 10 bases. CDR1 is SGHNT and CDR2 is YYREEE in the germline V gene (reference sequence). V lost 0 bases to trimming and J lost 8 bases; unmatched junction nucleotides: 5. CDR3 size: 15 residues.

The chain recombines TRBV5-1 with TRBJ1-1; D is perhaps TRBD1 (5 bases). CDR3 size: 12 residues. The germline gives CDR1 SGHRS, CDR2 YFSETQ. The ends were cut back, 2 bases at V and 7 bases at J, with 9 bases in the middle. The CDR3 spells CASSFDSYEAFF. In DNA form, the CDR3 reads TGCGCCAGCAGCTTCGACAGCTATGAAGCTTTCTTT.

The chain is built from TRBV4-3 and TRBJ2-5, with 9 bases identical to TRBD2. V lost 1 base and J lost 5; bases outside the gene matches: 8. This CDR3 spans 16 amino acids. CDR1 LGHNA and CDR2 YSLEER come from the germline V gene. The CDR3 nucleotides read TGCGCCAGCAGCCAAGGGGGACTAGCCGGCGCCGAGACCCAGTACTTC. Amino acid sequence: CASSQGGLAGAETQYF.

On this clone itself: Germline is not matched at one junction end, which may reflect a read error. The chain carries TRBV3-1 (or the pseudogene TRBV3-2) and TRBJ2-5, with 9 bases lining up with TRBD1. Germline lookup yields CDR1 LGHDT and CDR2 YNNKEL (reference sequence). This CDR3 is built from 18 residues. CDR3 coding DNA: TGTGCCAGCAGCTCAGTTTTTGGACAGGGGACGCCCCAAGGGACCCAGTACTTC. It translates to CASSSVFGQGTPQGTQYF.

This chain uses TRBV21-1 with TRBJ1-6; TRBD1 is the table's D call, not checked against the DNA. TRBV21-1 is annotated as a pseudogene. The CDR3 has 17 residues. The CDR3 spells CASSKDRGLSGDSPLHF. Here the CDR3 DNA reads TGTGCCAGCAGCAAAGATAGGGGGCTTTCGGGGGATTCACCCCTCCACTTT.

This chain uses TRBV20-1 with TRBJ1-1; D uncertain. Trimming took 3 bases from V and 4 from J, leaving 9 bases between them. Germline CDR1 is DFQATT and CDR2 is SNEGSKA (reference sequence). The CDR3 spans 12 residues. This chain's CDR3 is CSASLGITEAFF. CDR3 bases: TGCAGTGCTAGTCTTGGCATCACTGAAGCTTTCTTT.

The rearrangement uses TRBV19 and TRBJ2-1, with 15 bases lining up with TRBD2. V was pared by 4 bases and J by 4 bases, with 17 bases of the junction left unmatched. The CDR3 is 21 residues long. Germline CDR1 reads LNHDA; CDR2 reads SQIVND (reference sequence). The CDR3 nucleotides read TGTGCCAGTAGTAAAGGTCCAGGGGTGGGACTAGCGGGAGGAACGTACAATGAGCAGTTCTTC. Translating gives CASSKGPGVGLAGGTYNEQFF. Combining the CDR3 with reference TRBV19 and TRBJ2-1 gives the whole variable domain DGGITQSPKYLFRKEGQNVTLSCEQNLNHDAMYWYRQDPGQGLRLIYYSQIVNDFQKGDIAEGYSVSREKKESFPLTVTSAQKNPTAFYLCASSKGPGVGLAGGTYNEQFFGPGTRLTVL.

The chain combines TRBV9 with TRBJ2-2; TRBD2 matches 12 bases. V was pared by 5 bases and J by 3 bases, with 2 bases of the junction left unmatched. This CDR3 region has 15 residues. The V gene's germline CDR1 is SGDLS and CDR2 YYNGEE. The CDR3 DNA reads TGTGCCAGCAGGCCTAGCGGGAGGGACACCGGGGAGCTGTTTTTT. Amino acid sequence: CASRPSGRDTGELFF.

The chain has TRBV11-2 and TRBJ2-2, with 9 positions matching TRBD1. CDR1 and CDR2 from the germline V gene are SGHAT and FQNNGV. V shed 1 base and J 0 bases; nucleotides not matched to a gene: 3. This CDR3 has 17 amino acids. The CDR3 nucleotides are TGTGCCAGCAGCTTAGGGGGGACAGGGTCGAACACCGGGGAGCTGTTTTTT. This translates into CASSLGGTGSNTGELFF.

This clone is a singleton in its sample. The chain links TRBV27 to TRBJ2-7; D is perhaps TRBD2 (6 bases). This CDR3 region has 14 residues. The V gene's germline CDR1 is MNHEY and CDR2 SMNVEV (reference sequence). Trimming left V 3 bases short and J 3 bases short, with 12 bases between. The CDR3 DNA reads TGTGCCAGCAGTTTTCGGGGGAGCGGCTACGAGCAGTACTTC. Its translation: CASSFRGSGYEQYF.

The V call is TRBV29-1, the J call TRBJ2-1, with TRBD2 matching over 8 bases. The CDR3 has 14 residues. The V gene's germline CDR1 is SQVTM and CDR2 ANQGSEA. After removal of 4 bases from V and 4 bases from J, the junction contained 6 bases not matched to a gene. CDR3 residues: CSVARTSSYNEQFF. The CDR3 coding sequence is TGCAGCGTTGCTAGGACTAGCTCTTACAATGAGCAGTTCTTC.

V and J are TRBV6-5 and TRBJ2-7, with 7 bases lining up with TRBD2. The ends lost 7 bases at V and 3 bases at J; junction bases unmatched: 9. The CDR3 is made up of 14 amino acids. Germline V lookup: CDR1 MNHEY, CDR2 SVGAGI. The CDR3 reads CASTDGGSDYEQYF. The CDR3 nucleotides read TGTGCCAGCACCGACGGGGGGTCCGACTACGAGCAGTACTTC.

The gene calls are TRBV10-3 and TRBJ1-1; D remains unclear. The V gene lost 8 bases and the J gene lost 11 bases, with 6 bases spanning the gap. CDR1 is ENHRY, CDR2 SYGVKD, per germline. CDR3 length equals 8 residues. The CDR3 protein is CAIQRAFF. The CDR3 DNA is TGTGCCATCCAACGGGCTTTCTTT.